This T cell receptor beta chain came from a study of blood T cell repertoires in COVID-19. Study members were between about 18 and 100 years old and lived in roughly 24 US regions. This table comes from immunoSEQ multiplex PCR, and its TCRdb copy is limited to in-frame clones, with some not included. In the table there are 200,000 to 250,000 clones, less than 85% of which are singletons. Material for sequencing was PBMCs or T cells enriched from blood (not recorded which). The receptor was derived from a man in his 60s who had recovered from COVID-19.

The CDR3 is CATSNRQGVGTEAFF. CDR3 bases: TGTGCCACCAGCAATCGACAGGGTGTAGGGACTGAAGCTTTCTTT. The chain couples TRBV15 to TRBJ1-1; 7 bases map to TRBD1. CDR1 is LNHNV and CDR2 is YYDKDF in the germline V gene (reference sequence). This CDR3 is 15 amino acids long. The junction had 10 bases not matched to a gene; V was cut back by 4 bases and J by 5 bases.